One sample yielded the 25 T cell receptor beta chains listed below, sequenced in a study of blood T cell repertoires in COVID-19. Generated by immunoSEQ multiplex PCR, the TCRdb table keeps only in-frame clones and is missing some. The sample consists of about 100,000 clones, over 80% of them appearing once. Specimen: peripheral blood. The origin of the receptors is a man aged 45-60 years with acute or convalescent COVID-19.

The chain is built from TRBV6-5 and TRBJ1-4, with D hard to call. The length of the CDR3 is 15 residues. Trimming removed 6 bases at V and 8 bases at J, with 19 bases between. Germline V gene sequence: CDR1 MNHEY, CDR2 SVGAGI. CDR3 sequence: CASSPTGSNGEKLFF. The CDR3 bases are TGTGCCAGCAGCCCCACGGGGTCTAACGGGGAAAAACTGTTTTTT.

The chain employs TRBV11-3 and TRBJ1-4, with TRBD1 matching over 7 bases. Germline trimming cut 5 bases from V and 3 bases from J; bases unmatched to any gene: 3. This CDR3 comprises 14 residues. The V gene's germline CDR1 is SGHNT and CDR2 YENEEA. The DNA of the CDR3 is TGTGCCAGCAGCAGGGGGCGTGCTAATGAAAAACTGTTTTTT. Its protein is CASSRGRANEKLFF.

CDR3 sequence: CASSRQDNQPQHF. Written as DNA, the CDR3 is TGTGCCAGCAGTCGACAGGACAATCAGCCCCAGCATTTT. J is TRBJ1-5 and V is TRBV3-1 (or the pseudogene TRBV3-2), with a possible D match to TRBD1 (6 bases). Germline CDR1 reads LGHDT; CDR2 reads YNNKEL (reference sequence). V lost 6 bases, J lost 3 bases, and 9 bases lay in between. This CDR3 is 13 amino acids long.

The CDR3 DNA reads as TGTGCCAGCAGTTACGGGGGCGCTTTCGGAAATGAGCAGTTCTTC. Residues: CASSYGGAFGNEQFF. V usage is TRBV6-2 or TRBV6-3 and J usage is TRBJ2-1, with D perhaps matching TRBD1 (6 bases). The germline V and J ends were trimmed by 2 bases and 7 bases, with 15 bases remaining between them. Germline assignment: CDR1 MNHEY and CDR2 SVGEGT. This CDR3 is 15 amino acids long.

This chain uses TRBV5-5 with TRBJ2-5, with D tentatively TRBD2 (5 bases). The germline gives CDR1 SGHKS, CDR2 YYEKEE (reference sequence). The V end lost 0 bases, the J end lost 1 base, and 13 bases lay between the germline ends. The CDR3 consists of 16 residues. CDR3 nucleotides: TGTGCCAGCAGCTTGGGGGGTAGTCGGGGCCAAGAGACCCAGTACTTC. It translates to CASSLGGSRGQETQYF.

The V call is TRBV19, the J call TRBJ2-1; TRBD2 agrees at 8 bases. V trimming: 3 bases; J trimming: 10 bases; junction bases outside the gene matches: 17. The CDR3 consists of 17 residues. Germline V lookup: CDR1 LNHDA, CDR2 SQIVND (reference sequence). CDR3 bases: TGTGCCAGTAGTATCCAATCCAGGACTAGCCGGGGTACGGAGCAGTTCTTC. Translation: CASSIQSRTSRGTEQFF.

The chain carries TRBV3-1 (or the pseudogene TRBV3-2) and TRBJ1-2; 7 nucleotides line up with TRBD1. CDR3 length: 15 amino acids. CDR1 and CDR2 from the germline V gene are LGHDT and YNNKEL (reference sequence). J lost 5 bases, V lost 0 bases, and 6 bases had no gene match. The CDR3 DNA reads TGTGCCAGCAGCCAAGATCCGGCAGGGGGGTATGGCTACACCTTC. Translation gives CASSQDPAGGYGYTF.

The rearrangement uses TRBV30 and TRBJ1-1; no clear D gene. The V end was cut by 0 bases, the J end by 0 bases, with 8 bases between. Germline values: CDR1 GTSNPN, CDR2 SVGIG (reference sequence). The CDR3 has 14 residues. DNA of the CDR3: TGTGCCTGGAGTGTAGGCGGTTTGAACACTGAAGCTTTCTTT. Translating gives CAWSVGGLNTEAFF.

The sample holds one count of this clone. The V gene is TRBV6-5, the J gene TRBJ1-5, with D unresolved. CDR1 and CDR2 from the germline V gene are MNHEY and SVGAGI. Trimming removed 6 bases from V and 6 bases from J, with 15 bases in between. This CDR3 contains 14 residues. The CDR3 DNA reads TGTGCCAGCAGCTCGGTCGCCCGGGGTCAGCCCCAGCATTTT. Translation: CASSSVARGQPQHF.

The chain joins TRBV4-1 to TRBJ2-3; TRBD2 might be the D (7 bases). V was shortened by 2 bases and J by 0 bases, with 24 bases between the two germline ends. Germline loops: CDR1 MGHRA, CDR2 YSYEKL. There are 20 residues in the CDR3. The CDR3 is CASSQQVRRGHPSSTDTQYF. The CDR3 DNA is TGCGCCAGCAGCCAACAAGTGAGGCGGGGGCACCCCTCTAGCACAGATACGCAGTATTTT.

V is TRBV9 and J is TRBJ1-6; 8 nucleotides agree with TRBD1. Germline V CDR1 and CDR2: SGDLS, YYNGEE. The CDR3 loop spans 14 amino acids. V was pared by 4 bases and J by 4 bases, with 1 base of the junction left unmatched. CDR3 amino acids: CASSRQGYNSPLHF. The CDR3, as DNA: TGTGCCAGCAGCCGACAGGGGTATAATTCACCCCTCCACTTT.

The V and J genes are TRBV19 and TRBJ1-1; the D gene is possibly TRBD1 (5 bases). The CDR3 length is 14 residues. V was cut by 10 bases and J by 5 bases, with 20 bases left in between. Germline V gene lookup returns CDR1 LNHDA and CDR2 SQIVND (reference sequence). Written as DNA, the CDR3 is TGTGCCACCCACCCTGCGGGACCTACTACTGAAGCTTTCTTT. This gives the protein CATHPAGPTTEAFF.

The J gene is TRBJ2-5, the V gene TRBV3-1 (or the pseudogene TRBV3-2); a weak D match, TRBD2 (6 bases). Germline V gene sequence: CDR1 LGHDT, CDR2 YNNKEL (reference sequence). The CDR3 is made up of 14 amino acids. V was pared by 1 base and J by 5 bases, with 11 bases between. For the CDR3, the DNA is TGTGCCAGCAGCCAAGCGTACGGAGGGGAGACCCAGTACTTC. Amino acids: CASSQAYGGETQYF.

The rearrangement joins TRBV5-1 to TRBJ1-1; 7 bases fit TRBD1. The CDR3 length is 14 residues. The V gene end was trimmed by 6 bases and the J gene end by 4 bases; junction bases not matched to a gene: 9. Germline V gives CDR1 SGHRS, CDR2 YFSETQ. The CDR3 coding sequence is TGCGCCAGCACTCTTGGGGGGACAGTCACTGAAGCTTTCTTT. It codes for CASTLGGTVTEAFF.

The rearrangement links TRBV19 to TRBJ2-7, with TRBD1 matching over 7 bases. This CDR3 is built from 15 residues. Trimming at V came to 0 bases and at J to 1 base, leaving 3 bases not matched to a gene. CDR1 is LNHDA, CDR2 SQIVND, per germline (reference sequence). CDR3 in DNA: TGTGCCAGTAGTATAGATGTGACAGGGTCCTACGAGCAGTACTTC. Residues: CASSIDVTGSYEQYF.

The V call is TRBV27, the J call TRBJ2-5, with 10 bases aligning to TRBD2. Germline V gene sequence: CDR1 MNHEY, CDR2 SMNVEV (reference sequence). Unmatched junction bases numbered 7, after V lost 3 bases and J lost 3 bases. The CDR3 runs to 16 residues. The CDR3 DNA sequence: TGTGCCAGCAGTTTCCTCGAGCGGGGGGGCAAAGAGACCCAGTACTTC. Its protein is CASSFLERGGKETQYF.

As concerns this clone: Other DNA sequences within the sample encode an identical CDR3. J is TRBJ2-1 and V is TRBV18, with 8 bases matching TRBD1. Germline trimming cut 3 bases from V and 0 bases from J; bases unmatched to any gene: 1. This CDR3 comprises 15 residues. Germline values: CDR1 KGHSH, CDR2 LQKENI. CDR3 region: CASSPGTGSYNEQFF. The CDR3 DNA reads TGTGCCAGCTCACCCGGGACAGGCTCCTACAATGAGCAGTTCTTC.

The V gene is TRBV5-4, the J gene TRBJ1-3, with D possibly matching TRBD1 (5 bases). V was trimmed by 3 bases and J by 4 bases, leaving 17 bases between them. CDR3 length: 16 amino acids. Per germline, CDR1 SGHNT and CDR2 YYREEE (reference sequence). The CDR3: CASSSLGGTKGNTIYF. CDR3 sequence (DNA): TGTGCCAGCAGCTCTTTGGGGGGAACGAAGGGAAACACCATATATTTT.

V is TRBV28 and J is TRBJ2-7, with a possible D match to TRBD1 (6 bases). V lost 8 bases to trimming and J lost 4 bases, with 12 bases between them. The CDR3 is made up of 12 amino acids. Germline V gene data show CDR1 as MDHEN and CDR2 as SYDVKM. CDR3 sequence reads: CASSQGRYEQYF. In nucleotides, the CDR3 is TGTGCCAGCTCACAGGGTAGGTACGAGCAGTACTTC.

The chain uses TRBV2 and TRBJ2-3, with TRBD2 matching over 11 bases. This CDR3 comprises 16 residues. J was trimmed by 1 base and V by 7 bases; bases with no gene match: 7. Germline values: CDR1 SNHLY, CDR2 FYNNEI. In DNA, the CDR3 is TGTGCCAGCACTCTGACTAGCGGGGACCGCACAGATACGCAGTATTTT. It encodes CASTLTSGDRTDTQYF.

This chain uses TRBV5-5 with TRBJ1-5; a weak D match, TRBD1 (6 bases). CDR1 and CDR2 (germline): SGHKS, YYEKEE (reference sequence). V was cut by 4 bases and J by 0 bases, with 14 bases left in between. CDR3 length: 16 amino acids. The CDR3 is CASSRRDTNSNQPQHF. The CDR3 DNA reads TGTGCCAGCAGCCGCCGGGACACCAATAGCAATCAGCCCCAGCATTTT.

The chain has TRBV28 and TRBJ1-5; the D gene is possibly TRBD1 (5 bases). The CDR3 totals 14 residues. CDR1 is MDHEN, CDR2 SYDVKM, per germline. Trimming stripped 2 bases from V and 7 bases from J, with 12 bases between. The chain's CDR3 is CASSLGTGEQPQHF. In DNA, the CDR3 is TGTGCCAGCAGTTTAGGTACGGGGGAACAGCCCCAGCATTTT.

The gene calls are TRBV6-5 and TRBJ2-1; 7 nucleotides match TRBD1. Germline CDR1 MNHEY, CDR2 SVGAGI. CDR3 length: 14 residues. V gave up 6 bases and J gave up 5 bases; unmatched junction bases: 7. The DNA of the CDR3 is TGTGCCAGCAGCCTGGACAGGACTGACAATGAGCAGTTCTTC. Translated: CASSLDRTDNEQFF.

J is TRBJ2-7 and V is TRBV5-1; 7 positions agree with TRBD1. This CDR3 is 14 amino acids long. The ends lost 3 bases at V and 1 base at J; junction bases unmatched: 4. CDR1 and CDR2 from the germline V gene are SGHRS and YFSETQ. CDR3 bases: TGCGCCAGCAGCTCAAAGACAGGGTCCTACGAGCAGTACTTC. Translated, it gives CASSSKTGSYEQYF.

This chain links TRBV7-2 with TRBJ2-5; D unclear. Trimming shortened V by 1 base and J by 2 bases, and 17 bases separated the two germline ends. This CDR3 has 17 residues. Germline CDR1 SGHTA, CDR2 FQGNSA. CDR3 in DNA: TGTGCCAGCAGCTTAGTTTTAGATCTGTTTCTTCAAGAGACCCAGTACTTC. Its protein product is CASSLVLDLFLQETQYF.